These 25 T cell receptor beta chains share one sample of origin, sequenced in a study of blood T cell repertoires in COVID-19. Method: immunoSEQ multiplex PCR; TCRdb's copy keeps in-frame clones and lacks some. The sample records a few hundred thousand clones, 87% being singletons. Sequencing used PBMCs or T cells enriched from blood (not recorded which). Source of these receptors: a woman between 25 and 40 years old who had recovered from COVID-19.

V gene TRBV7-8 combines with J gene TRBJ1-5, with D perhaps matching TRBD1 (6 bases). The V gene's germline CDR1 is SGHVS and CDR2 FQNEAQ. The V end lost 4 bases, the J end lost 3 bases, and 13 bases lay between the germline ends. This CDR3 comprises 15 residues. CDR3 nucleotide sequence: TGTGCCAGCAGCTCGGGACAACGACCCAATCAGCCCCAGCATTTT. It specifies CASSSGQRPNQPQHF. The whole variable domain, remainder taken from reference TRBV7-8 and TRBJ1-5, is GAGVSQSPRYKVAKRGQDVALRCDPISGHVSLFWYQQALGQGPEFLTYFQNEAQLDKSGLPSDRFFAERPEGSVSTLKIQRTQQEDSAVYLCASSSGQRPNQPQHFGDGTRLSIL.

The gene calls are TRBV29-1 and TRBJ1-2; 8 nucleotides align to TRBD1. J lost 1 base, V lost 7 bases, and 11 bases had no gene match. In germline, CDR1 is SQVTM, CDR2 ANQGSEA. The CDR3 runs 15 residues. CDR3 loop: CSALWTGTDNYGYTF. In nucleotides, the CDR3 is TGCAGCGCCCTGTGGACAGGGACGGATAACTATGGCTACACCTTC.

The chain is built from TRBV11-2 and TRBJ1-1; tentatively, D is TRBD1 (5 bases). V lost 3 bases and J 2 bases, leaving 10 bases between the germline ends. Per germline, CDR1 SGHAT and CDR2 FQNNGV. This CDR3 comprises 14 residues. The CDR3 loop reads CASSLGGSNTEAFF. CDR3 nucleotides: TGTGCCAGCAGCTTGGGGGGATCAAACACTGAAGCTTTCTTT.

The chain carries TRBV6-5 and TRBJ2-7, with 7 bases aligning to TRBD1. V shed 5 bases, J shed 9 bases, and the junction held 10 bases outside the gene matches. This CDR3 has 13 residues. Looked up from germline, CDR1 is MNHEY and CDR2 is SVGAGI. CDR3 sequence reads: CASSTSGQAGQYF. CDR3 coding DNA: TGTGCCAGCAGTACCTCCGGACAGGCGGGGCAGTACTTC.

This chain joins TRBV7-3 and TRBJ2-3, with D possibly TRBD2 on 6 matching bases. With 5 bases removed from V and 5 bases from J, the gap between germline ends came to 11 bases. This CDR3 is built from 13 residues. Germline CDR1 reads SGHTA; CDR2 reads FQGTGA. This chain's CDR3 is CASSGGMGDTQYF. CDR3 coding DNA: TGTGCCAGCAGCGGGGGGATGGGAGATACGCAGTATTTT.

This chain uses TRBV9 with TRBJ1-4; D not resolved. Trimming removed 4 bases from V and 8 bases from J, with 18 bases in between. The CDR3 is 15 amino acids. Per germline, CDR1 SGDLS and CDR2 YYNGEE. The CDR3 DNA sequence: TGTGCCAGCAGCCCGCGGATAAACTCCGGGGAAAAACTGTTTTTT. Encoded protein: CASSPRINSGEKLFF.

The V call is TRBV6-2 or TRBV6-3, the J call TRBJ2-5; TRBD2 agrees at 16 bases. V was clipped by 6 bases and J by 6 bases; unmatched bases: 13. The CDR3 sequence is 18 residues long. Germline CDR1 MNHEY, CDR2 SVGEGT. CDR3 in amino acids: CASSRRGTSGGAVKTQYF. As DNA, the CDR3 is TGTGCCAGCAGCCGACGGGGGACTAGCGGGGGGGCCGTTAAGACCCAGTACTTC.

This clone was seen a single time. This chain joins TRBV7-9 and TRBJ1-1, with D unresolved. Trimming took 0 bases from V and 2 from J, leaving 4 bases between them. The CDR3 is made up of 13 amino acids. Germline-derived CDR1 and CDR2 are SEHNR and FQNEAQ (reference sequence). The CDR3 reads CASSLALNTEAFF. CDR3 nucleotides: TGTGCCAGCAGCTTAGCTCTAAACACTGAAGCTTTCTTT.

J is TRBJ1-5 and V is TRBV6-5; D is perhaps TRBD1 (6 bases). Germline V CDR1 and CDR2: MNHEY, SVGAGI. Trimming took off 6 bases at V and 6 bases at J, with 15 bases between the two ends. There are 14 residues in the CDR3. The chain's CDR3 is CASSDGGPSQPQHF. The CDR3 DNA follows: TGTGCCAGCAGCGACGGGGGGCCGAGTCAGCCCCAGCATTTT.

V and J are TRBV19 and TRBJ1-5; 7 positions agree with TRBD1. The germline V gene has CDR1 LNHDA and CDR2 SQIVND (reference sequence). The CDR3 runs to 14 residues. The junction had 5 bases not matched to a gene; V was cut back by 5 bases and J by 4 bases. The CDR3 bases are TGTGCCAGTAGTTGGGACAGCATAAATCAGCCCCAGCATTTT. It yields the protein CASSWDSINQPQHF.

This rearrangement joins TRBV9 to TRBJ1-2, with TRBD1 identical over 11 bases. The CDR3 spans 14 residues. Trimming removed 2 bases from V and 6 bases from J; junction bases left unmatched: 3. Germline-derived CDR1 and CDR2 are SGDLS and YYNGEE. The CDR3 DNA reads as TGTGCCAGCAGCGTCACGGACAGGGGGCATGGCTACACCTTC. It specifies CASSVTDRGHGYTF.

This chain's CDR3 is CASSLGQALTHEQYF. The CDR3 region has the DNA TGTGCCAGCAGTCTAGGACAGGCACTTACCCACGAGCAGTACTTC. The V and J genes are TRBV27 and TRBJ2-7; 7 bases align to TRBD1. The ends lost 5 bases at V and 5 bases at J; junction bases unmatched: 12. CDR3 length: 15 amino acids. CDR1 is MNHEY, CDR2 SMNVEV, per germline (reference sequence).

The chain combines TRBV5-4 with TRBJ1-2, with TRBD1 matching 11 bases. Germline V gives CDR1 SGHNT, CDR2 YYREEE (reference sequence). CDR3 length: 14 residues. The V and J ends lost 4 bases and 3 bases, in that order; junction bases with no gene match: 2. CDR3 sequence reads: CASSLDRGHYGYTF. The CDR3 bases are TGTGCCAGCAGCCTGGACAGGGGGCACTATGGCTACACCTTC.

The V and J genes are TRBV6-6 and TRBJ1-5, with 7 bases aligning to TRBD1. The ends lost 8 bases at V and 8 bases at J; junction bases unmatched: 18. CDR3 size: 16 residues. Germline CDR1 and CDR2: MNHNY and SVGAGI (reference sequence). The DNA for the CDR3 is TGTGCCAGCGACCCAGGATTGGGCAGGGGGTGGGAGCCCCAGCATTTT. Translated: CASDPGLGRGWEPQHF.

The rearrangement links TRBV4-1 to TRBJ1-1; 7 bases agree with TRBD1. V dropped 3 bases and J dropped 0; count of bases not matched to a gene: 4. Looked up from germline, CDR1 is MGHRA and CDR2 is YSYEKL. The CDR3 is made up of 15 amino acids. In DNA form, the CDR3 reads TGCGCCAGCAGCCACAGGGGGAACATGAACACTGAAGCTTTCTTT. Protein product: CASSHRGNMNTEAFF.

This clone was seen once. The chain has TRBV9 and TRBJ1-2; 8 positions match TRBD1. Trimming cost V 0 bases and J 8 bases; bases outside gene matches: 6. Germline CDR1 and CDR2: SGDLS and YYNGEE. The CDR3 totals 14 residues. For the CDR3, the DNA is TGTGCCAGCAGCGTAGCCCAGACAGGGGTAGGCTACACCTTC. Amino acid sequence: CASSVAQTGVGYTF.

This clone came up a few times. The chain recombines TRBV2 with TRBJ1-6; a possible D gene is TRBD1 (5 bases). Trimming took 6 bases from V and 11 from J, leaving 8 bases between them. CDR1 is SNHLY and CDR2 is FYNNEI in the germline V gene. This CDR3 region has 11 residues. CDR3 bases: TGTGCCAGCAGAGCGGGGGCACCCCTCCACTTT. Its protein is CASRAGAPLHF.

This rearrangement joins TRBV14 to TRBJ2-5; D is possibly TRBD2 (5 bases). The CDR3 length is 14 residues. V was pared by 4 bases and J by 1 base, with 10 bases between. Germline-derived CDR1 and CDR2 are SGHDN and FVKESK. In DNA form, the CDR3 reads TGTGCCAGCAGCCGTCGGGATTTCCAAGAGACCCAGTACTTC. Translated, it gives CASSRRDFQETQYF.

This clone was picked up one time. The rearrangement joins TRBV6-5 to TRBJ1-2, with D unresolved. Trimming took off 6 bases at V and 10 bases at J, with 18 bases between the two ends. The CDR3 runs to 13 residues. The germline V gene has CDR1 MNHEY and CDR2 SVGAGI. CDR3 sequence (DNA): TGTGCCAGCAGAACCCCGGGAACGGGGATCTACACCTTC. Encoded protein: CASRTPGTGIYTF.

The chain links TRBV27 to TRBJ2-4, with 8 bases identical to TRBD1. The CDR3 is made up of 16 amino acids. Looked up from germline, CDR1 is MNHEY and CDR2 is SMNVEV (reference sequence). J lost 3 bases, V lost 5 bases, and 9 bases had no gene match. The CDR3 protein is CASSLRTGIGKNIQYF. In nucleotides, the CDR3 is TGTGCCAGCAGTCTACGGACAGGGATTGGCAAAAACATTCAGTACTTC.

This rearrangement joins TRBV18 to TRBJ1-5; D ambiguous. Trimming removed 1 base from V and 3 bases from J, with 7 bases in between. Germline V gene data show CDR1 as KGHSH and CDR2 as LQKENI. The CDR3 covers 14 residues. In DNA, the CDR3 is TGTGCCAGCTCACCACTCCGGGACAATCAGCCCCAGCATTTT. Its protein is CASSPLRDNQPQHF. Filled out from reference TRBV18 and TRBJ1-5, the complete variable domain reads NAGVMQNPRHLVRRRGQEARLRCSPMKGHSHVYWYRQLPEEGLKFMVYLQKENIIDESGMPKERFSAEFPKEGPSILRIQQVVRGDSAAYFCASSPLRDNQPQHFGDGTRLSIL.

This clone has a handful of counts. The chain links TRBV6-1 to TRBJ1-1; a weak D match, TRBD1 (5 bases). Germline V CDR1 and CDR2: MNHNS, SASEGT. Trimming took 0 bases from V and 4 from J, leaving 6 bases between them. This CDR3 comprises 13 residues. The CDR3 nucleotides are TGTGCCAGCAGTGAAGCCGGGGGCACTGAAGCTTTCTTT. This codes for CASSEAGGTEAFF.

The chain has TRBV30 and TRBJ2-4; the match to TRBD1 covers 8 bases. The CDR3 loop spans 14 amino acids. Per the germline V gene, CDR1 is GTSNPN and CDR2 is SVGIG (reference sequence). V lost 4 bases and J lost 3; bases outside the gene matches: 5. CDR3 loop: CAWTAGGFKNIQYF. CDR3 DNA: TGTGCCTGGACCGCAGGGGGCTTCAAAAACATTCAGTACTTC. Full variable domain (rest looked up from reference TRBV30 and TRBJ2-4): SQTIHQWPATLVQPVGSPLSLECTVEGTSNPNLYWYRQAAGRGLQLLFYSVGIGQISSEVPQNLSASRPQDRQFILSSKKLLLSDSGFYLCAWTAGGFKNIQYFGAGTRLSVL.

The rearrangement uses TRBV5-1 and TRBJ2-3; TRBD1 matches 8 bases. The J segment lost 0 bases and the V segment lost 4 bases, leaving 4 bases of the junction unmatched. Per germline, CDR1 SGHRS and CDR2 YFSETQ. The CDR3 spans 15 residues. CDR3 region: CASSDRTGSTDTQYF. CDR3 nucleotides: TGCGCCAGCAGCGACAGGACAGGGAGCACAGATACGCAGTATTTT.

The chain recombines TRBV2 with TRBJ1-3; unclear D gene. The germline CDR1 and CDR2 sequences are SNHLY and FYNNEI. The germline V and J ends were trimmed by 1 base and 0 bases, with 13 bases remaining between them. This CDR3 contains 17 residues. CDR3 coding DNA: TGTGCCAGCAGTGAAGTTGTAGGACTCTTCTCTGGAAACACCATATATTTT. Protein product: CASSEVVGLFSGNTIYF. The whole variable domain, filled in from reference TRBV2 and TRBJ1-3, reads EPEVTQTPSHQVTQMGQEVILRCVPISNHLYFYWYRQILGQKVEFLVSFYNNEISEKSEIFDDQFSVERPDGSNFTLKIRSTKLEDSAMYFCASSEVVGLFSGNTIYFGEGSWLTVV.